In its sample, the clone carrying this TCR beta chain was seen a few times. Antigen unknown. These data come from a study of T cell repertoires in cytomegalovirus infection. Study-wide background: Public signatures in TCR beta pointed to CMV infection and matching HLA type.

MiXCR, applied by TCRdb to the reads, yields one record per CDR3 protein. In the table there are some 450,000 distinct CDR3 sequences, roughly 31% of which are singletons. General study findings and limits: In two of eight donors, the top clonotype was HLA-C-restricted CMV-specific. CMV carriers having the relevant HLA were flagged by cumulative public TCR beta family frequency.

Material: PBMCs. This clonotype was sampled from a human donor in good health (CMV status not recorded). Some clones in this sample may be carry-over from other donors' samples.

As DNA, the CDR3 is TGCGCCAGCAGCCTCAAGAGAGGGACAGGGGGGGAAGAAGCTTTCTTT. This encodes CASSLKRGTGGEEAFF. The V and J genes are TRBV4-1 and TRBJ1-1; 11 bases map to TRBD1. Trimming took 4 bases from V and 8 from J; bases not matched to a gene: 12. Per the germline V gene, CDR1 is MGHRA and CDR2 is YSYEKL. The CDR3 is 16 amino acids.